A single sample gave rise to the 22 T cell receptor beta chains below, sequenced in a study of shared clonotypes between healthy human individuals. CD8 cells classed as naive were CD45RO-negative and positively selected for CCR7, excluding terminally differentiated effector memory CD45RA+ cells. Only in-frame clones appear in the TCRdb table, and some are missing; sequencing was by immunoSEQ multiplex PCR. The sample holds 800,000 or so clones, 96% seen once. Sequenced input: naive CD8+ T cells sorted from blood. The receptors stem from a man aged 30 to 45 in good health.

This clone was observed a single time. This sequence joins TRBV11-3 and TRBJ2-3, with TRBD2 matching over 13 bases. V was clipped by 5 bases and J by 7 bases; unmatched bases: 9. The CDR3 is 16 amino acids. CDR1 is SGHNT and CDR2 is YENEEA in the germline V gene. The CDR3: CASSPPGLAGRNTQYF. The CDR3 DNA follows: TGTGCCAGCAGCCCACCGGGACTAGCGGGAAGGAATACGCAGTATTTT.

This chain links TRBV27 with TRBJ2-7, with D perhaps matching TRBD2 (7 bases). The CDR3 covers 14 residues. The germline V gene has CDR1 MNHEY and CDR2 SMNVEV (reference sequence). The ends were cut back, 11 bases at V and 4 bases at J, with 21 bases in the middle. CDR3 residues: CASGRWQGTYEQYF. CDR3 DNA: TGTGCCTCCGGGAGGTGGCAGGGGACTTACGAGCAGTACTTC.

The V call is TRBV27, the J call TRBJ1-2; tentatively, D is TRBD1 (5 bases). The CDR3 covers 14 residues. Trimming removed 5 bases at V and 3 bases at J, with 13 bases between. Germline loops: CDR1 MNHEY, CDR2 SMNVEV (reference sequence). CDR3 sequence reads: CASSGLTGDYGYTF. CDR3 nucleotide sequence: TGTGCCAGCAGTGGACTTACGGGGGACTATGGCTACACCTTC.

The J gene is TRBJ2-7, the V gene TRBV10-3; D remains unclear. Between the trimmed V and J ends, which lost 3 bases and 5 bases, there was a span of 14 bases. This CDR3 has 14 amino acids. Germline V lookup: CDR1 ENHRY, CDR2 SYGVKD. CDR3 residues: CAISELSRPHEQYF. The CDR3 nucleotides are TGTGCCATCAGTGAATTATCAAGGCCCCACGAGCAGTACTTC.

This clone was seen a handful of times. This chain joins TRBV20-1 and TRBJ2-3; a weak D match, TRBD2 (6 bases). V was pared by 6 bases and J by 7 bases, with 11 bases between. CDR1 and CDR2 (germline): DFQATT, SNEGSKA (reference sequence). The length of the CDR3 is 11 residues. In nucleotides, the CDR3 is TGCAGTGCCCCCCGGGGGAATACGCAGTATTTT. Translated: CSAPRGNTQYF.

V usage is TRBV28 and J usage is TRBJ2-3; TRBD1 or TRBD2 may be the D gene (6 bases each). The CDR3 runs 15 residues. V lost 7 bases to trimming and J lost 2 bases, with 16 bases between them. CDR1 and CDR2 from the germline V gene are MDHEN and SYDVKM. CDR3 nucleotide sequence: TGTGCCAGCACCCTGGGGGCGGGATCCACAGATACGCAGTATTTT. Translation: CASTLGAGSTDTQYF. The variable domain in full, completed from reference TRBV28 and TRBJ2-3, reads DVKVTQSSRYLVKRTGEKVFLECVQDMDHENMFWYRQDPGLGLRLIYFSYDVKMKEKGDIPEGYSVSREKKERFSLILESASTNQTSMYLCASTLGAGSTDTQYFGPGTRLTVL.

The rearrangement links TRBV7-8 to TRBJ2-7, with D unclear. Germline lookup yields CDR1 SGHVS and CDR2 FQNEAQ. The ends were cut back, 1 base at V and 0 bases at J, with 7 bases in the middle. The CDR3 totals 14 residues. CDR3 region: CASSLVSNSYEQYF. The CDR3 nucleotides are TGTGCCAGCAGCTTAGTTTCCAACTCCTACGAGCAGTACTTC.

As for this clone: This CDR3 fails to terminate in the conserved phenylalanine or tryptophan, so it likely reflects a read error. No DNA is shown, since the ends of the CDR3 on it are uncertain; the CDR3 is the one TCRdb lists. This rearrangement joins TRBV6-1 to TRBJ1-2. Germline CDR1 is MNHNS and CDR2 is SASEGT. The CDR3 length equals 11 residues, ends included. The CDR3 reads CASSEDLSVGL.

The J gene is TRBJ2-5, the V gene TRBV6-5; 7 positions agree with TRBD1. Per the germline V gene, CDR1 is MNHEY and CDR2 is SVGAGI. The CDR3 has 15 amino acids. V gave up 5 bases and J gave up 4 bases; unmatched junction bases: 10. The CDR3 bases are TGTGCCAGCAGTCCTAGGGACAGCGGTCGAGAGACCCAGTACTTC. Its protein product is CASSPRDSGRETQYF.

This rearrangement joins TRBV27 to TRBJ2-7; no definite D call. Per germline, CDR1 MNHEY and CDR2 SMNVEV (reference sequence). Trimming shortened V by 2 bases and J by 0 bases, and 8 bases separated the two germline ends. CDR3 length equals 14 residues. The CDR3 DNA reads as TGTGCCAGCAGTTTACAGGATCCCTCCTACGAGCAGTACTTC. Translation: CASSLQDPSYEQYF.

The chain employs TRBV27 and TRBJ2-1; D uncertain. Per the germline V gene, CDR1 is MNHEY and CDR2 is SMNVEV (reference sequence). Trimming took off 6 bases at V and 0 bases at J, with 12 bases between the two ends. The CDR3 has 15 residues. The CDR3 bases are TGTGCCAGCAGGACGGTTGCTAGCTCCTACAATGAGCAGTTCTTC. Encoded protein: CASRTVASSYNEQFF.

This chain links TRBV18 with TRBJ2-7; maybe TRBD2 (5 bases). V lost 3 bases, J lost 3 bases, and 15 bases lay in between. The CDR3 length is 15 residues. CDR1 and CDR2 from the germline V gene are KGHSH and LQKENI. DNA of the CDR3: TGTGCCAGCTCACCGGTTACCCCCGCGGGCTACGAGCAGTACTTC. It encodes CASSPVTPAGYEQYF.

This rearrangement joins TRBV7-8 to TRBJ2-6, with 8 bases fitting TRBD1. Germline V gene data show CDR1 as SGHVS and CDR2 as FQNEAQ. After removal of 1 base from V and 1 base from J, the junction contained 9 bases not matched to a gene. This CDR3 contains 19 residues. In DNA form, the CDR3 reads TGTGCCAGCAGCTTAGGTGTGGGACAGGTATTATCTGGGGCCAACGTCCTGACTTTC. Protein: CASSLGVGQVLSGANVLTF.

The J gene is TRBJ2-3, the V gene TRBV18; 7 bases map to TRBD1. The V gene end was trimmed by 4 bases and the J gene end by 6 bases; junction bases not matched to a gene: 1. The germline gives CDR1 KGHSH, CDR2 LQKENI. The CDR3 has 12 residues. The CDR3 DNA sequence: TGTGCCAGCTCACAGGGGGCGGATACGCAGTATTTT. Residues: CASSQGADTQYF.

Concerning this clone itself: At the DNA level, this CDR3 is encoded by other sequences in the same sample as well. V gene TRBV7-9 combines with J gene TRBJ2-1, with D unclear. The V end was cut by 2 bases, the J end by 8 bases, with 4 bases between. Per the germline V gene, CDR1 is SEHNR and CDR2 is FQNEAQ (reference sequence). The CDR3 runs to 11 residues. The CDR3 nucleotides read TGTGCCAGCAGCTTATTCGATGAGCAGTTCTTC. Its protein is CASSLFDEQFF.

This clone was seen only once. This rearrangement joins TRBV15 to TRBJ2-1; D is possibly TRBD1 (5 bases). The CDR3 is 17 amino acids. The germline V gene encodes CDR1 LNHNV and CDR2 YYDKDF (reference sequence). The V and J ends lost 5 bases and 0 bases respectively, with 17 bases between them. CDR3 bases: TGTGCCACCAGCCCCACCCAGGTTGGGGCCTCCTACAATGAGCAGTTCTTC. It yields the protein CATSPTQVGASYNEQFF.

This rearrangement joins TRBV27 to TRBJ2-7, with D uncertain. The CDR3 runs 13 residues. Trimming took 5 bases from V and 3 from J, leaving 11 bases between them. CDR1 MNHEY and CDR2 SMNVEV come from the germline V gene (reference sequence). Here the CDR3 reads CASSLGNYYEQYF. The CDR3 bases are TGTGCCAGCAGTCTCGGAAATTACTACGAGCAGTACTTC.

The chain recombines TRBV7-9 with TRBJ2-7; D remains ambiguous. In germline, CDR1 is SEHNR, CDR2 FQNEAQ (reference sequence). Trimming removed 5 bases from V and 3 bases from J, with 11 bases in between. The length of the CDR3 is 13 residues. The chain's CDR3 is CASSPPDVYEQYF. DNA for the CDR3: TGTGCCAGCAGCCCCCCGGACGTCTACGAGCAGTACTTC. Full variable domain (remainder filled in from reference TRBV7-9 and TRBJ2-7): DTGVSQNPRHKITKRGQNVTFRCDPISEHNRLYWYRQTLGQGPEFLTYFQNEAQLEKSRLLSDRFSAERPKGSFSTLEIQRTEQGDSAMYLCASSPPDVYEQYFGPGTRLTVT.

The chain links TRBV4-1 to TRBJ2-1; D is uncertain. Germline V gene data show CDR1 as MGHRA and CDR2 as YSYEKL. There are 17 residues in the CDR3. V was clipped by 0 bases and J by 3 bases, with 15 bases between them. The DNA for the CDR3 is TGCGCCAGCAGCCAAGACGCCCTGGCGGAGCTCTACAATGAGCAGTTCTTC. Amino acid sequence: CASSQDALAELYNEQFF.

A single count supports this clone. J is TRBJ2-1 and V is TRBV19; the D is unclear. V was clipped by 3 bases and J by 6 bases, with 12 bases between them. Per germline, CDR1 LNHDA and CDR2 SQIVND (reference sequence). The CDR3 totals 14 residues. This CDR3 reads CASSISGLVNEQFF. CDR3 DNA: TGTGCCAGTAGTATCTCAGGTTTGGTCAATGAGCAGTTCTTC.

The chain combines TRBV5-4 with TRBJ2-3, with D possibly being TRBD1 or TRBD2 (6 bases each). V was shortened by 4 bases and J by 4 bases, with 13 bases between the two germline ends. There are 14 residues in the CDR3. Germline lookup yields CDR1 SGHNT and CDR2 YYREEE (reference sequence). The CDR3: CASSRGGPADTQYF. CDR3 coding DNA: TGTGCCAGCAGCCGAGGGGGGCCTGCAGATACGCAGTATTTT.

This clone was counted once. The chain carries TRBV19 and TRBJ2-3, with 9 bases aligning to TRBD1. This CDR3 has 17 amino acids. Losses at the gene ends were 5 bases for V and 4 bases for J; bases not matched to a gene: 13. Germline V gene sequence: CDR1 LNHDA, CDR2 SQIVND (reference sequence). The CDR3, as DNA: TGTGCCAGTAGTTTTCTCCCGGGACAGGGAAAAGCAGATACGCAGTATTTT. Amino acid sequence: CASSFLPGQGKADTQYF.